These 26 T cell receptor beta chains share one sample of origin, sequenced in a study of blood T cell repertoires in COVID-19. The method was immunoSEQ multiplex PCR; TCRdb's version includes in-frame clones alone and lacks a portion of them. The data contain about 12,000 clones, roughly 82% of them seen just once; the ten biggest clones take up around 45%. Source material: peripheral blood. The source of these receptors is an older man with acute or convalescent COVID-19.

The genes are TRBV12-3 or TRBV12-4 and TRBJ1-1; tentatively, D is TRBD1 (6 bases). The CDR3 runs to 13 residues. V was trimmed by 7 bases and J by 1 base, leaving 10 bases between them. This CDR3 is CASTWTANTEAFF. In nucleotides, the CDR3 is TGTGCCAGCACATGGACAGCGAACACTGAAGCTTTCTTT.

The CDR3 protein is CASSRQNRAAEAFF. The CDR3 bases are TGTGCCAGCAGCCGGCAAAACAGGGCTGCTGAAGCTTTCTTT. The J gene is TRBJ1-1, the V gene TRBV7-9; maybe TRBD1 (6 bases). Between the trimmed V and J ends, which lost 5 bases and 6 bases, there was a span of 16 bases. CDR1 and CDR2 from the germline V gene are SEHNR and FQNEAQ (reference sequence). There are 14 residues in the CDR3.

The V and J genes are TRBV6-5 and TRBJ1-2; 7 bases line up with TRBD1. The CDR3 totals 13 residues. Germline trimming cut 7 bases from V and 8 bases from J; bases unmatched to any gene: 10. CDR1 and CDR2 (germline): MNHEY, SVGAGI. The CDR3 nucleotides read TGTGCCAGCACTCGCCGCAGGGGGGAAGGCTACACCTTC. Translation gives CASTRRRGEGYTF.

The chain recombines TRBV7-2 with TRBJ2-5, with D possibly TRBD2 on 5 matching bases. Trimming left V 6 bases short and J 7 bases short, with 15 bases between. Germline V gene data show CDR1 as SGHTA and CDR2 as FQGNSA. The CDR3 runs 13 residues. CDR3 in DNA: TGTGCCAGCAGTTCTACCTCAGGAGGGACCCAGTACTTC. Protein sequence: CASSSTSGGTQYF.

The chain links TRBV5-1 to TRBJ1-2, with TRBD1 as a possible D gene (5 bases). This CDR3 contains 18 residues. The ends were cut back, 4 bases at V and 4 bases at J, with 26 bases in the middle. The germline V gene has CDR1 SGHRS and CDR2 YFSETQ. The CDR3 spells CASSIGPAGLGSSYGYTF. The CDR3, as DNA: TGCGCCAGCAGCATCGGCCCGGCGGGACTGGGGTCTAGCTATGGCTACACCTTC.

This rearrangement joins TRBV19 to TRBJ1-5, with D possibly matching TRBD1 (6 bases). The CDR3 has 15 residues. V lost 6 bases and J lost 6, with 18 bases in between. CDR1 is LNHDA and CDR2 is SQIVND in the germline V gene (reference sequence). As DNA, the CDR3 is TGTGCCAGTAGGAAGGCGCAGGGGCGAGGTCAGCCCCAGCATTTT. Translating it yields CASRKAQGRGQPQHF.

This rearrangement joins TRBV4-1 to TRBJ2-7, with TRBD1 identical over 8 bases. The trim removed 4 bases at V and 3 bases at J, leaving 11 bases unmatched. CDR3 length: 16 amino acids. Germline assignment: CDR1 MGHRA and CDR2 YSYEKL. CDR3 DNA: TGCGCCAGCAGCCCATACGGAACAGGGGGTCTCTACGAGCAGTACTTC. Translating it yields CASSPYGTGGLYEQYF.

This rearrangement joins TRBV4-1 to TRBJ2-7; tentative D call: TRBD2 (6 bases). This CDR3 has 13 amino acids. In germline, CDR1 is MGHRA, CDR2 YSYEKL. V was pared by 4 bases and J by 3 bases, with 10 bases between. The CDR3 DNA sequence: TGCGCCAGCAGCCCACGGGAGTACTACGAGCAGTACTTC. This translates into CASSPREYYEQYF.

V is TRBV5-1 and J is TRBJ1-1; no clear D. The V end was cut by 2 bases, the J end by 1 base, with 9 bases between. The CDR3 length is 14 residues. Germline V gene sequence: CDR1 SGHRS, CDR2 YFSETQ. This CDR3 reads CASSFSQENTEAFF. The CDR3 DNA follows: TGCGCCAGCAGCTTCTCCCAGGAGAACACTGAAGCTTTCTTT.

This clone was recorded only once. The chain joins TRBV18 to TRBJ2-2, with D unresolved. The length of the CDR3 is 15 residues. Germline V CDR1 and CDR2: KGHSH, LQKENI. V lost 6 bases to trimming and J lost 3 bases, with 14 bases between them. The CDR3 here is CASSPYPVDTGELFF. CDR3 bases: TGTGCCAGCTCCCCTTATCCGGTGGACACCGGGGAGCTGTTTTTT.

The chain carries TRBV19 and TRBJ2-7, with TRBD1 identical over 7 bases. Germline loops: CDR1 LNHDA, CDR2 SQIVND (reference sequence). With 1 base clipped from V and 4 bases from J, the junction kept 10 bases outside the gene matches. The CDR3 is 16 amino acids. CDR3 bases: TGTGCCAGTAGTATAGGACCCGGGACAGAGATTTACGAGCAGTACTTC. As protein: CASSIGPGTEIYEQYF.

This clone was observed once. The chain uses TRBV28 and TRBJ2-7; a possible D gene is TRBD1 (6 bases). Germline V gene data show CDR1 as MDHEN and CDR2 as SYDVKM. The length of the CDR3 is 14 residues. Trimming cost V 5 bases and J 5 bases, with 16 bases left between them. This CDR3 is CASSLSQGTHEQYF. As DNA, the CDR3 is TGTGCCAGCAGTCTTTCACAGGGAACCCACGAGCAGTACTTC. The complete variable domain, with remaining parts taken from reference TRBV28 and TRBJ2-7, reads DVKVTQSSRYLVKRTGEKVFLECVQDMDHENMFWYRQDPGLGLRLIYFSYDVKMKEKGDIPEGYSVSREKKERFSLILESASTNQTSMYLCASSLSQGTHEQYFGPGTRLTVT.

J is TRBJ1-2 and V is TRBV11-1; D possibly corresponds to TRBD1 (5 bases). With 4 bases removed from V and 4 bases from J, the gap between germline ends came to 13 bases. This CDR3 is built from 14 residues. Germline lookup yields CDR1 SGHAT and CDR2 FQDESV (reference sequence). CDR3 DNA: TGTGCCAGCAGCTCTCAGGGCTCTGGCTATGGCTACACCTTC. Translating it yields CASSSQGSGYGYTF.

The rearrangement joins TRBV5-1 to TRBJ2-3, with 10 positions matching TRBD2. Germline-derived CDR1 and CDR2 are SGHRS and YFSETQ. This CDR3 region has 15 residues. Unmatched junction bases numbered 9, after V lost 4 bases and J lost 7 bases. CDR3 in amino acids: CASSATSGAQYTQYF. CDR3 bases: TGCGCCAGCAGCGCCACTAGCGGGGCACAATATACGCAGTATTTT.

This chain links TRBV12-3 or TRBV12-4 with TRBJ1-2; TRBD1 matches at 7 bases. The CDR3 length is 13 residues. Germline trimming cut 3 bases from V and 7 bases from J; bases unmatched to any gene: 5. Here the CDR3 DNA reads TGTGCCAGCAGTTTTAAGGGGGCGGTTGGCTACACCTTC. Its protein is CASSFKGAVGYTF.

CDR3 residues: CASSLGPPTSGTGAQYF. CDR3 nucleotides: TGTGCCAGCAGTTTAGGCCCCCCTACTAGCGGGACTGGCGCCCAGTACTTC. The rearrangement links TRBV28 to TRBJ2-5; 10 bases line up with TRBD2. From germline, CDR1 is MDHEN and CDR2 SYDVKM. This CDR3 region has 17 residues. V shed 2 bases, J shed 9 bases, and the junction held 15 bases outside the gene matches.

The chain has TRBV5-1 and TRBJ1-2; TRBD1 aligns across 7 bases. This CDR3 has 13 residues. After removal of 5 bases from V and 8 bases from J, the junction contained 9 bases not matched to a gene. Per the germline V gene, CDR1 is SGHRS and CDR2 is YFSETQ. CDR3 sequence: CASRQTGAQGYTF. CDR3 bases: TGCGCCAGCAGACAAACAGGGGCCCAAGGCTACACCTTC.

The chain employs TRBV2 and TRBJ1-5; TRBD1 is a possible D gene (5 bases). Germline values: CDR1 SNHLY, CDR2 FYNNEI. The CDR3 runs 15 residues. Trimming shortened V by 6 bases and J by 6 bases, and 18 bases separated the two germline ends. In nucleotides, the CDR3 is TGTGCCAGCAGGCCCAAGGGACCCGGGAGTCAGCCCCAGCATTTT. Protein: CASRPKGPGSQPQHF.

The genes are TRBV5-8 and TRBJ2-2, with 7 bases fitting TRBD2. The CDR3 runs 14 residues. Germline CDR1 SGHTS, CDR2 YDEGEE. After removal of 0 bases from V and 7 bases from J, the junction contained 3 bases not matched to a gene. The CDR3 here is CASSLVRGVGELFF. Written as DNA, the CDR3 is TGTGCCAGCAGCTTGGTACGGGGGGTCGGGGAGCTGTTTTTT. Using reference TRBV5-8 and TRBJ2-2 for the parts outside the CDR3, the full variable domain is EAGVTQSPTHLIKTRGQQATLRCSPISGHTSVYWYQQALGLGLQFLLWYDEGEERNRGNFPPRFSGRQFPNYSSELNVNALELEDSALYLCASSLVRGVGELFFGEGSRLTVL.

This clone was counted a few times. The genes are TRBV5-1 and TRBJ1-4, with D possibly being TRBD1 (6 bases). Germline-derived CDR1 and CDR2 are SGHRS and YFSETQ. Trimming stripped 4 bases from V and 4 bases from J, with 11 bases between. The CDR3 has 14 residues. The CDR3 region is CASSPDSRNEKLFF. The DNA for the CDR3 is TGCGCCAGCAGCCCGGACAGCCGTAATGAAAAACTGTTTTTT.

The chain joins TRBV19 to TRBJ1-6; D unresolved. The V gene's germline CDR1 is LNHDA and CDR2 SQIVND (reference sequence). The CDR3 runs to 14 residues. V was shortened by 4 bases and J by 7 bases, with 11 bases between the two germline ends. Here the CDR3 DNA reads TGTGCCAGTAGTAAAGGAGCTGGGAATTCACCCCTCCACTTT. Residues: CASSKGAGNSPLHF.

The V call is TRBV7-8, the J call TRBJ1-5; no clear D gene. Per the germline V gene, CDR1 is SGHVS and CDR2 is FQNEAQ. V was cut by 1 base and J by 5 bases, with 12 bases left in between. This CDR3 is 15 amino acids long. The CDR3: CASSLGLWEDQPQHF. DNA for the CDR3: TGTGCCAGCAGCTTAGGATTATGGGAGGATCAGCCCCAGCATTTT.

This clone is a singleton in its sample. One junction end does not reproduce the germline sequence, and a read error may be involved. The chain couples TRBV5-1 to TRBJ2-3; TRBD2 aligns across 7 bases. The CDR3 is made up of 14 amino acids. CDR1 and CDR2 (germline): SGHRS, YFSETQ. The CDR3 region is CPSSWGGVRDTQYF. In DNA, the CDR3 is TGCCCCAGCAGCTGGGGGGGGGTCAGGGATACGCAGTATTTT.

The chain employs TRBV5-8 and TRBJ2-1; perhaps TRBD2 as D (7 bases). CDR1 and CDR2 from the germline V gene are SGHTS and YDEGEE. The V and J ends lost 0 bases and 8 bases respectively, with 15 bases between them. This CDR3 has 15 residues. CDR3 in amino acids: CASSLGFRGADEQFF. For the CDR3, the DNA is TGTGCCAGCAGCTTGGGTTTTCGGGGGGCGGATGAGCAGTTCTTC. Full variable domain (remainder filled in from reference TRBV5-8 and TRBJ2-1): EAGVTQSPTHLIKTRGQQATLRCSPISGHTSVYWYQQALGLGLQFLLWYDEGEERNRGNFPPRFSGRQFPNYSSELNVNALELEDSALYLCASSLGFRGADEQFFGPGTRLTVL.

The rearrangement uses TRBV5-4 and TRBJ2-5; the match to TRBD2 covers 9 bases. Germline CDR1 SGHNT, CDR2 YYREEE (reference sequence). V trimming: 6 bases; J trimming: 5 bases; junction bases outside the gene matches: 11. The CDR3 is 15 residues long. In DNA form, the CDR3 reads TGTGCCAGCACCATGGCGGGGGGGCGTCGGGAGACCCAGTACTTC. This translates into CASTMAGGRRETQYF.

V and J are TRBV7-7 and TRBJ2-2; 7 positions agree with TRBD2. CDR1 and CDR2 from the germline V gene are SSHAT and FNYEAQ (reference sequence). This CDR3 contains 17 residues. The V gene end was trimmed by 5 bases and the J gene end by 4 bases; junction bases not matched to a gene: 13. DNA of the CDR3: TGTGCCAGCAGCCCCCTGGGGCTAGCGGAGCCCACCGGGGAGCTGTTTTTT. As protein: CASSPLGLAEPTGELFF.